Below, 10 T cell receptor beta chains from the same sample are listed, as sequenced in a study of cytomegalovirus exposure and HLA in healthy donors. Use of 60 Vbeta and 13 Jbeta primers characterized the PCR. Profiled with immunoSEQ multiplex PCR; TCRdb holds only in-frame clones, not every one. The table records 110,000 or so clones, 70% to 80% of them present only once. The sample taken for sequencing was PBMCs. These receptors came from a man aged 45 to 65 in good health and CMV-seropositive.

This chain connects TRBV7-9 to TRBJ2-2; TRBD1 aligns across 12 bases. Germline V gene lookup returns CDR1 SEHNR and CDR2 FQNEAQ (reference sequence). V lost 5 bases and J lost 5; bases outside the gene matches: 12. The CDR3 has 18 amino acids. The CDR3 here is CASSPGTGGHIYTGELFF. CDR3 bases: TGTGCCAGCAGCCCGGGGACAGGGGGCCACATATATACCGGGGAGCTGTTTTTT.

This chain joins TRBV6-1 and TRBJ1-1; 9 bases fit TRBD1. The V gene end was trimmed by 6 bases and the J gene end by 4 bases; junction bases not matched to a gene: 6. CDR1 and CDR2 from the germline V gene are MNHNS and SASEGT. CDR3 length equals 14 residues. This CDR3 is CASRPGTGITEAFF. As DNA, the CDR3 is TGTGCCAGCAGACCCGGGACAGGGATCACTGAAGCTTTCTTT.

V usage is TRBV5-1 and J usage is TRBJ1-1, with D unresolved. V lost 0 bases, J lost 0 bases, and 6 bases lay in between. Germline loops: CDR1 SGHRS, CDR2 YFSETQ. This CDR3 has 14 residues. CDR3 protein: CASSLDGMNTEAFF. The CDR3 nucleotides read TGCGCCAGCAGCTTGGACGGGATGAACACTGAAGCTTTCTTT.

The V and J genes are TRBV7-3 and TRBJ2-1; TRBD2 agrees at 9 bases. V lost 1 base, J lost 7 bases, and 8 bases stayed unmatched. The CDR3 consists of 16 residues. Germline V gives CDR1 SGHTA, CDR2 FQGTGA. This chain's CDR3 is CASSLSGGAKYNEQFF. The CDR3 DNA follows: TGTGCCAGCAGCTTAAGCGGGGGGGCCAAATATAATGAGCAGTTCTTC.

The CDR3: CASSEIGGKRHEQYF. Here the CDR3 DNA reads TGTGCCAGCAGTGAAATAGGGGGCAAGAGGCACGAGCAGTACTTC. This chain connects TRBV2 to TRBJ2-7, with 7 bases fitting TRBD1. Germline CDR1 and CDR2: SNHLY and FYNNEI. Trimming took 2 bases from V and 5 from J; bases not matched to a gene: 9. The CDR3 length is 15 residues.

The rearrangement joins TRBV13 to TRBJ2-3; the D gene is possibly TRBD1 (6 bases). CDR1 PRHDT and CDR2 FYEKMQ come from the germline V gene (reference sequence). Deletions cut 11 bases from V and 1 base from J, with 10 bases between. The CDR3 is 12 residues long. CDR3 amino acids: CASEGGTDTQYF. CDR3 in DNA: TGTGCCTCCGAGGGGGGCACAGATACGCAGTATTTT.

V is TRBV11-2 and J is TRBJ2-1; 10 nucleotides match TRBD2. Germline lookup yields CDR1 SGHAT and CDR2 FQNNGV. The CDR3 runs to 15 residues. V gave up 5 bases and J gave up 3 bases; unmatched junction bases: 4. The CDR3 nucleotides are TGTGCCAGCAGCCAACTAGCGGGGTTCTACAATGAGCAGTTCTTC. Its protein is CASSQLAGFYNEQFF.

The CDR3 protein is CASSFGGTNYNEQFF. The CDR3 coding sequence is TGTGCCAGCAGTTTCGGCGGGACTAACTACAATGAGCAGTTCTTC. J is TRBJ2-1 and V is TRBV27; 7 nucleotides align to TRBD2. The CDR3 has 15 residues. Per germline, CDR1 MNHEY and CDR2 SMNVEV (reference sequence). With V trimmed by 3 bases and J by 3 bases, 5 bases remained unmatched.

For this clone: A junction boundary mismatches the germline segment, possibly from a read error. This chain links TRBV30 with TRBJ1-4, with D hard to call. The CDR3 loop spans 15 amino acids. In germline, CDR1 is GTSNPN, CDR2 SVGIG (reference sequence). CDR3: CAWSVKGRTNETLFF. For the CDR3, the DNA is TGTGCCTGGAGTGTAAAGGGCAGGACTAATGAAACACTGTTTTTT.

This chain links TRBV6-5 with TRBJ2-3; D is perhaps TRBD1 (7 bases). V was pared by 0 bases and J by 6 bases, with 10 bases between. The CDR3 has 14 residues. Germline CDR1 and CDR2: MNHEY and SVGAGI. CDR3 loop: CASSYSQGRDTQYF. The CDR3 nucleotides read TGTGCCAGCAGTTACTCACAGGGGAGGGATACGCAGTATTTT.